This T cell receptor (beta chain) was sequenced in a study of blood T cell repertoires in COVID-19. Overall study context: The cDNA or gDNA used as material had been derived from T cells, B-cell-depleted T cells, or PBMCs.

Original data processing: Reference gene primer amplification yielded estimated nucleated cell counts. Data came from immunoSEQ multiplex PCR; TCRdb stores just in-frame clones and leaves some out. That table furnishes V, J and clone size, whereas the DNA furnished D and trimming. The sample records 150,000 to 200,000 clones, under 85% being singletons. This clonotype was sampled from a man between 65 and 85 years old who had recovered from COVID-19. Sample: peripheral blood.

The CDR3 region is CASSFTRQGDSPLHF. The CDR3 bases are TGTGCCAGCAGTTTCACCCGACAGGGTGACTCACCCCTCCACTTT. The V and J genes are TRBV6-5 and TRBJ1-6, with 7 bases identical to TRBD1. The CDR3 is made up of 15 amino acids. V was pared by 4 bases and J by 10 bases, with 10 bases of the junction left unmatched. Germline V gene sequence: CDR1 MNHEY, CDR2 SVGAGI.